A selection of T cell receptor beta chains follows, all from one sample in a study of T cells in Graves' hyperthyroidism and ophthalmopathy. MiXCR, run by TCRdb on the multiplex PCR reads, gives a single entry per CDR3 protein. In the table there are 550,000 to 700,000 distinct CDR3 sequences, 46% of which are singletons. What was sequenced was peripheral blood or thyroid tissue (not recorded which). These receptors were collected from an adult woman with Graves' disease, either hyperthyroidism or ophthalmopathy (not recorded which). Both conserved end residues are part of each CDR3. The order of the fields is J gene, V gene, D gene, clone size, CDR3 DNA, CDR3 protein. D genes are given only for firm matches. Clone size appears in some rows only: once, few, many, or a class for an expanded clone.

TRBJ1-1 | TRBV10-3 | . | . | TGTGCCATCAGTTCCACAGGGTATGAAGCTTTCTTT | CAISSTGYEAFF
TRBJ2-7 | TRBV20-1 | . | . | TGCAGTGCTAGAGATAGTCCCGGGCTTTACGAGCAGTACTTC | CSARDSPGLYEQYF
TRBJ2-7 | TRBV5-4 | . | . | TGTGCCAGCAGCTTGGCCAGCGTTTCCGAGCAGTACTTC | CASSLASVSEQYF
TRBJ1-2 | TRBV10-3 | . | . | TGTGCCATCAGTGAGGAGGGACAAGATGGCTACACCTTC | CAISEEGQDGYTF
TRBJ1-5 | TRBV6-5 | . | . | TGTGCCAGCAGTTTAGTGTTAGCGGGAGGGCCTGGCGAGACCCAGCATTTT | CASSLVLAGGPGETQHF
TRBJ1-4 | TRBV27 | . | few | TGTGCCAGCAGTTCCGTTGCAACTAATGAAAAACTGTTTTTT | CASSSVATNEKLFF
TRBJ1-1 | TRBV12-3/TRBV12-4 | . | . | TGTGCCAGCAGACCCGAGGGAGGGGGGCACACTGAAGCTTTCTTT | CASRPEGGGHTEAFF
TRBJ2-2 | TRBV2 | . | many | TGTGCCAGCAGAGCGTCTACGAACACCGGGGAGCTGTTTTTT | CASRASTNTGELFF
TRBJ2-7 | TRBV2 | . | . | TGTGCCAGCAGTGCAGGAAGATACGAGCAGTACTTC | CASSAGRYEQYF
TRBJ1-5 | TRBV20-1 | . | many | TGCAGTGCTAGATTAGACAGGTATGATCAGCCCCAGCATTTT | CSARLDRYDQPQHF
TRBJ2-7 | TRBV19 | TRBD2 | many | TGTGCCAGTAGTATAGCGGGAGGCTCCTACGAGCAGTACTTC | CASSIAGGSYEQYF
TRBJ1-5 | TRBV7-2 | . | many | TGTGCCAGCAGCTTAAATCGATACAATCAGCCCCAGCATTTT | CASSLNRYNQPQHF
TRBJ2-2 | TRBV15 | . | . | TGTGCCACCAGCAGAGTCAGGGGTACCGGGGAGCTGTTTTTT | CATSRVRGTGELFF
TRBJ2-2 | TRBV7-8 | . | many | TGTGCCAGCAGCTTATACGGGAACACCGGGGAGCTGTTTTTT | CASSLYGNTGELFF
TRBJ2-5 | TRBV11-2 | . | many | TGTGCCAGCAGCTTCATGACAGGCTACCAAGAGACCCAGTACTTC | CASSFMTGYQETQYF
TRBJ1-6 | TRBV7-9 | . | . | TGTGCCAGCAGCCGCCGGGGGATCGGGTACTCACCCCTCCACTTT | CASSRRGIGYSPLHF
TRBJ2-5 | TRBV9 | . | many | TGTGCCAGCAGCGCGGGACCGCACCGGGGAGAGACCCAGTACTTC | CASSAGPHRGETQYF
TRBJ2-7 | TRBV7-9 | TRBD1 | many | TGTGCCAGCAGCCCGCCGGGACAGGGGGCCTACGAGCAGTACTTC | CASSPPGQGAYEQYF
TRBJ2-7 | TRBV19 | . | . | TGTGCCAGTAGTGTGGGGATGCCAGCCTACGAGCAGTACTTC | CASSVGMPAYEQYF
TRBJ1-5 | TRBV10-3 | . | once | TGTGCCAGCAGGGGCTCCGCGATCGGCCCCCAGCATTTT | CASRGSAIGPQHF
TRBJ2-5 | TRBV12-3/TRBV12-4 | . | many | TGTGCCAGCACACTGACAGGGACTGAGACCCAGTACTTC | CASTLTGTETQYF
TRBJ1-2 | TRBV7-8 | . | many | TGTGCCAGCACCGCAGGCCGCTTGATGGGTGGCTACACCTTC | CASTAGRLMGGYTF
TRBJ2-2 | TRBV5-6 | . | many | TGTGCCAGCAGCGGGGGCAGCGCGAACACCGGGGAGCTGTTTTTT | CASSGGSANTGELFF
TRBJ1-5 | TRBV10-3 | . | many | TGTGCCATCGGGACGGGGGCCTCGGAGCCCCAGCATTTT | CAIGTGASEPQHF
TRBJ1-5 | TRBV7-2 | . | . | TGTGCCAGCAGCTTAGTTACAGGGCCTTGGAATCAGCCCCAGCATTTT | CASSLVTGPWNQPQHF
TRBJ1-1 | TRBV29-1 | . | . | TGCAGCGTGCCCCTTGAGGCTTTCTTT | CSVPLEAFF
TRBJ1-1 | TRBV29-1 | . | . | TGCAGCATCAGGGGACTAAACATGAACACCGAAGCTTCCTTT | CSIRGLNMNTEASF
TRBJ2-5 | TRBV25-1 | . | . | TGTACCAGCAGAGATTCCAACCAAGAGACCCAGTACTTC | CTSRDSNQETQYF
TRBJ2-2 | TRBV15 | . | many | TGTGCCACCAGCAGGGGGGGGGAGCTGTTTTTT | CATSRGGELFF
TRBJ2-2 | TRBV5-1 | . | many | TGCGCCAGCAGAGAATGGGGGCGTACCGGGGAGCTGTTTTTT | CASREWGRTGELFF
TRBJ2-7 | TRBV14 | . | . | TGTGCCAGCAGCCACGGGGTACAGGAGCTCTCCTACGAGCAGTACTTC | CASSHGVQELSYEQYF
TRBJ1-5 | TRBV2 | . | many | TGTGCCAGCAACGCAGGGGTTAACCAGCCCCAGCATTTT | CASNAGVNQPQHF
TRBJ2-2 | TRBV10-3 | . | many | TGTGCCATCCGGGAATTAATCTCTACCGGGGAGCTGTTTTTT | CAIRELISTGELFF
TRBJ2-7 | TRBV5-1 | TRBD2 | many | TGCGCCAGCAGCTCAGTCATCCCGGGACTAGCGGCTTCCTACGAGCAGTACTTC | CASSSVIPGLAASYEQYF
TRBJ2-5 | TRBV7-9 | . | . | TGTGCCAGCAGCATCCACCGGGACCGACAAGAGACCCAGTACTTC | CASSIHRDRQETQYF
TRBJ1-2 | TRBV2 | . | many | TGTGCCAGCAGCCAGGGACGGGTAAACTATGGCTACACCTTC | CASSQGRVNYGYTF
TRBJ1-2 | TRBV5-1 | . | . | TGCGCCAGCAGCCCCAGGGAGGGGACCTATGGCTACACCTTC | CASSPREGTYGYTF
TRBJ2-7 | TRBV12-3/TRBV12-4 | . | many | TGTGCCAGCAGTTGGGCCCTCTACGAGCAGTACTTC | CASSWALYEQYF
TRBJ1-5 | TRBV2 | TRBD1 | once | TGTGCCAGCAGTGATACAGGGACAGGCAATCAGCCCCAGCATTTT | CASSDTGTGNQPQHF
TRBJ2-7 | TRBV29-1 | . | many | TGCAGCGTTGGACAGAATTCGGACGAGCAGTACTTC | CSVGQNSDEQYF
TRBJ1-5 | TRBV24-1 | TRBD1 | many | TGTGCCATTGGACAGGGCAATCAGCCCCAGCATTTT | CAIGQGNQPQHF
TRBJ2-5 | TRBV19 | TRBD1 | many | TGTGCCAGTAAGGGGACAGGGGGCGCTGAGACCCAGTACTTC | CASKGTGGAETQYF